Listed here are 32 T cell receptor beta chains from one sample, sequenced in a study of early T cells in non-severe SARS-CoV-2 infection. TCRdb redid the calling of the 5' RACE reads with MiXCR, one entry per CDR3 protein. The table records under 55,000 distinct CDR3 sequences, 9.5% to 13% of them present only once. Sequenced input: whole blood. The receptor source for this set is an adult who was a healthcare worker with PCR-confirmed SARS-CoV-2 infection or an uninfected control (not recorded which).

This clonotype has more than one count but fewer than ten. This chain connects TRBV29-1 to TRBJ2-4, with TRBD2 matching 14 bases. Germline CDR1 reads SQVTM; CDR2 reads ANQGSEA. The V gene end was trimmed by 7 bases and the J gene end by 6 bases; junction bases not matched to a gene: 14. This CDR3 is 17 amino acids long. The CDR3 region has the DNA TGCAGCGCCGAAGGGCCGACTAGCGGGAGGGCGGGAAACATTCAGTACTTC. It encodes CSAEGPTSGRAGNIQYF.

This clonotype has a handful of counts. The chain carries TRBV12-2 and TRBJ2-7; whether TRBD1, the table's D call, matches the DNA was not checked. TRBV12-2 is recorded as a pseudogene. The CDR3 consists of 17 residues. The CDR3 loop reads CASRASKQGAKRNEQYF. The CDR3 coding sequence is TGTGCAAGTCGCGCCTCGAAACAGGGGGCAAAGAGGAACGAGCAGTACTTC.

This clonotype has a count of ten or more. The CDR3 sequence: CASSLQGYNYGYTF. The CDR3 DNA sequence: TGTGCCAGCAGTTTACAGGGGTATAACTATGGCTACACCTTC. The chain links TRBV27 to TRBJ1-2; D may be TRBD1 (6 bases). The germline CDR1 and CDR2 sequences are MNHEY and SMNVEV (reference sequence). V was trimmed by 2 bases and J by 1 base, leaving 8 bases between them. CDR3 length: 14 amino acids.

There are a few counts of this clonotype. This chain connects TRBV6-5 to TRBJ2-1; no reliable D call. The CDR3 has 15 amino acids. V was shortened by 2 bases and J by 9 bases, with 17 bases between the two germline ends. The V gene's germline CDR1 is MNHEY and CDR2 SVGAGI. As DNA, the CDR3 is TGTGCCAGCAGTTACCGGGTCCAGCTAGGTAGTGAGCAGTTCTTC. It codes for CASSYRVQLGSEQFF.

This clonotype has just a few counts. The genes are TRBV9 and TRBJ2-7; weak D call: TRBD1 (5 bases). This CDR3 comprises 13 residues. The V end lost 1 base, the J end lost 6 bases, and 11 bases lay between the germline ends. The germline V gene has CDR1 SGDLS and CDR2 YYNGEE. The CDR3 reads CASSVLQGGEQYF. The CDR3 DNA is TGTGCCAGCAGCGTATTGCAGGGCGGCGAGCAGTACTTC.

This clonotype was detected a few times. The rearrangement links TRBV5-1 to TRBJ2-7; TRBD2 aligns across 10 bases. The CDR3 is 16 residues long. With V trimmed by 0 bases and J by 4 bases, 7 bases remained unmatched. CDR1 and CDR2 from the germline V gene are SGHRS and YFSETQ. In nucleotides, the CDR3 is TGCGCCAGCAGCTTGGGACGGGCTAGCGGGAGTTACGAGCAGTACTTC. It codes for CASSLGRASGSYEQYF.

This clonotype has at least ten counts. The chain is built from TRBV12-3 or TRBV12-4 and TRBJ1-6; D remains unclear. CDR3 length: 15 residues. Trimming shortened V by 4 bases and J by 0 bases, and 7 bases separated the two germline ends. The CDR3 DNA reads as TGTGCCAGCAGTTCCCGCGGCTCCTATAATTCACCCCTCCACTTT. This encodes CASSSRGSYNSPLHF.

The rearrangement joins TRBV4-3 to TRBJ2-5; D gene uncertain. The germline V and J ends were trimmed by 1 base and 4 bases, with 7 bases remaining between them. CDR1 is LGHNA, CDR2 YSLEER, per germline. The CDR3 loop spans 13 amino acids. CDR3 residues: CASSQAGGETQYF. CDR3 in DNA: TGCGCCAGCAGCCAAGCGGGCGGAGAGACCCAGTACTTC.

At least ten counts were recorded for this clonotype. The gene calls are TRBV6-6 and TRBJ2-5; D not resolved. The CDR3 runs to 10 residues. In germline, CDR1 is MNHNY, CDR2 SVGAGI (reference sequence). Trimming took off 6 bases at V and 4 bases at J, with 3 bases between the two ends. CDR3 residues: CASRLETQYF. As DNA, the CDR3 is TGTGCCAGCAGACTAGAGACCCAGTACTTC.

This clonotype was recorded many times. The chain employs TRBV7-2 and TRBJ2-5; D remains unclear. CDR1 and CDR2 (germline): SGHTA, FQGNSA. V shed 5 bases and J shed 5 bases, with 21 bases lying between them. This CDR3 has 16 amino acids. The CDR3 sequence: CASSQVHRSPPETQYF. The CDR3 coding sequence is TGTGCCAGCAGCCAAGTTCATCGGTCCCCGCCGGAGACCCAGTACTTC. Drawing the rest from reference TRBV7-2 and TRBJ2-5, the complete variable domain is GAGVSQSPSNKVTEKGKDVELRCDPISGHTALYWYRQSLGQGLEFLIYFQGNSAPDKSGLPSDRFSAERTGGSVSTLTIQRTQQEDSAVYLCASSQVHRSPPETQYFGPGTRLLVL.

This rearrangement joins TRBV7-2 to TRBJ2-3; 11 positions match TRBD2. The CDR3 is 16 amino acids. V lost 2 bases to trimming and J lost 2 bases; unmatched junction nucleotides: 3. The germline V gene has CDR1 SGHTA and CDR2 FQGNSA. This CDR3 reads CASSLRTSGYTDTQYF. CDR3 DNA sequence: TGTGCCAGCAGCTTAAGGACTAGCGGGTACACAGATACGCAGTATTTT.

Many counts were recorded for this clonotype. J is TRBJ2-7 and V is TRBV29-1; D gene uncertain. There are 13 residues in the CDR3. V lost 4 bases and J lost 2, with 12 bases in between. Germline CDR1 and CDR2: SQVTM and ANQGSEA. The CDR3 protein is CSVGKTSAYEQYF. In DNA form, the CDR3 reads TGCAGCGTTGGGAAGACAAGCGCCTACGAGCAGTACTTC.

The V gene is TRBV27, the J gene TRBJ1-2; D not certain. The length of the CDR3 is 14 residues. CDR1 is MNHEY, CDR2 SMNVEV, per germline (reference sequence). V was cut by 5 bases and J by 3 bases, with 13 bases left in between. CDR3 nucleotides: TGTGCCAGCAGTCCTCGACGGAGTTACTATGGCTACACCTTC. Residues: CASSPRRSYYGYTF.

In this sample, this clonotype turned up a few times. J is TRBJ2-7 and V is TRBV4-1, with a weak D call TRBD2 (6 bases). Trimming shortened V by 4 bases and J by 2 bases, and 24 bases separated the two germline ends. This CDR3 region has 18 residues. Germline assignment: CDR1 MGHRA and CDR2 YSYEKL. CDR3 region: CASSRQTSGTHMTYEQYF. In DNA form, the CDR3 reads TGCGCCAGCAGCCGCCAAACCTCTGGGACTCACATGACCTACGAGCAGTACTTC.

This chain links TRBV6-2 or TRBV6-3 with TRBJ1-2, with 8 bases matching TRBD1. V dropped 5 bases and J dropped 2; count of bases not matched to a gene: 7. CDR3 size: 15 residues. Looked up from germline, CDR1 is MNHEY and CDR2 is SVGEGT. CDR3 residues: CASSRTGFLNYGYTF. DNA for the CDR3: TGTGCCAGCAGTCGGACAGGGTTTCTGAACTATGGCTACACCTTC.

In this sample, this clonotype turned up many times. This chain connects TRBV28 to TRBJ2-4; D may correspond to TRBD1 or TRBD2 (5 bases each). Germline CDR1 reads MDHEN; CDR2 reads SYDVKM. Trimming removed 8 bases from V and 0 bases from J, with 8 bases in between. The length of the CDR3 is 13 residues. Written as DNA, the CDR3 is TGTGCCAGCTTTGGGACAGCCAAAAACATTCAGTACTTC. This encodes CASFGTAKNIQYF.

This clonotype was picked up a small number of times. This chain connects TRBV29-1 to TRBJ2-3, with D tentatively TRBD2 (6 bases). Trimming removed 6 bases at V and 4 bases at J, with 11 bases between. This CDR3 has 12 amino acids. CDR1 SQVTM and CDR2 ANQGSEA come from the germline V gene. The CDR3 nucleotides read TGCAGCGTCGGTAGCGGCGCAGATACGCAGTATTTT. Protein product: CSVGSGADTQYF.

This clonotype was found many times. The rearrangement uses TRBV28 and TRBJ2-7, with D maybe TRBD1 (5 bases). The germline V and J ends were trimmed by 6 bases and 3 bases, with 12 bases remaining between them. Germline V gene lookup returns CDR1 MDHEN and CDR2 SYDVKM. The CDR3 is made up of 13 amino acids. The CDR3 is CASRGHLSYEQYF. The CDR3 DNA follows: TGTGCCAGCAGAGGACACCTGAGCTACGAGCAGTACTTC.

The chain combines TRBV29-1 with TRBJ1-1; 7 positions match TRBD1. The CDR3 loop spans 14 amino acids. The V gene end was trimmed by 6 bases and the J gene end by 4 bases; junction bases not matched to a gene: 11. The germline V gene has CDR1 SQVTM and CDR2 ANQGSEA. This CDR3 is CSVAKRTGSTEAFF. The CDR3 DNA reads as TGCAGCGTAGCTAAAAGGACAGGTTCCACTGAAGCTTTCTTT.

The V gene is TRBV5-6, the J gene TRBJ1-1; D is ambiguous. The germline CDR1 and CDR2 sequences are SGHDT and YYEEEE. This CDR3 region has 13 residues. V shed 3 bases and J shed 10 bases, with 16 bases lying between them. The CDR3 DNA reads as TGTGCCAGCAGCTCCACCTCTATCAGACGAGCTTTCTTT. Protein: CASSSTSIRRAFF.

There are many counts of this clonotype. This chain connects TRBV7-2 to TRBJ2-7, with TRBD1 matching 7 bases. The CDR3 runs to 14 residues. CDR1 is SGHTA and CDR2 is FQGNSA in the germline V gene. The V segment lost 3 bases and the J segment 2 bases; nucleotides outside the gene matches: 4. The CDR3 spells CASSFAGTAYEQYF. As DNA, the CDR3 is TGTGCCAGCAGCTTCGCCGGGACAGCCTACGAGCAGTACTTC.

The CDR3 nucleotides read TGCAGCGCTACCGGGACAGGATACACTGAAGCTTTCTTT. As protein: CSATGTGYTEAFF. The genes are TRBV29-1 and TRBJ1-1; 8 nucleotides match TRBD1. The CDR3 is made up of 13 amino acids. Trimming cost V 7 bases and J 3 bases; bases outside gene matches: 7. Germline CDR1 reads SQVTM; CDR2 reads ANQGSEA.

V usage is TRBV4-1 and J usage is TRBJ1-2, with D unresolved. V gave up 0 bases and J gave up 6 bases, with 23 bases separating them. CDR1 MGHRA and CDR2 YSYEKL come from the germline V gene. The CDR3 consists of 18 residues. CDR3 protein: CASSQDWAGRRPNDGYTF. The CDR3 bases are TGCGCCAGCAGCCAAGATTGGGCAGGACGACGCCCGAATGATGGCTACACCTTC.

The table lists this clonotype with many counts. The chain links TRBV12-3 or TRBV12-4 to TRBJ2-3; 7 bases are shared with TRBD2. The trim removed 6 bases at V and 1 base at J, leaving 7 bases unmatched. The CDR3 is made up of 15 amino acids. The CDR3 spells CASSPLAARTDTQYF. The CDR3 nucleotides are TGTGCCAGCAGCCCCCTAGCGGCCCGCACAGATACGCAGTATTTT.

This clonotype was observed many times. This chain joins TRBV2 and TRBJ1-1; D gene unclear. Trimming left V 8 bases short and J 6 bases short, with 16 bases between. This CDR3 region has 13 residues. Germline CDR1 SNHLY, CDR2 FYNNEI. The CDR3 DNA reads as TGTGCCAGCCAGAGTGCAGGATGGGCTGAAGCTTTCTTT. Its protein product is CASQSAGWAEAFF.

J is TRBJ2-3 and V is TRBV28; D is perhaps TRBD2 (5 bases). This CDR3 has 14 amino acids. Germline V lookup: CDR1 MDHEN, CDR2 SYDVKM. Trimming cost V 8 bases and J 3 bases, with 15 bases left between them. The CDR3 reads CASGDPSRTDTQYF. DNA of the CDR3: TGTGCCAGCGGAGACCCTAGCAGAACAGATACGCAGTATTTT. The full variable domain, rest sourced from reference TRBV28 and TRBJ2-3, is DVKVTQSSRYLVKRTGEKVFLECVQDMDHENMFWYRQDPGLGLRLIYFSYDVKMKEKGDIPEGYSVSREKKERFSLILESASTNQTSMYLCASGDPSRTDTQYFGPGTRLTVL.

This clonotype was picked up a small number of times. The chain combines TRBV7-6 with TRBJ2-1; D remains ambiguous. Trimming stripped 4 bases from V and 5 bases from J, with 6 bases between. This CDR3 is built from 12 residues. Germline V lookup: CDR1 SGHVS, CDR2 FNYEAQ. The CDR3 reads CASSSVDNEQFF. The CDR3 bases are TGTGCCAGCAGCTCGGTCGACAATGAGCAGTTCTTC.

This clonotype was counted at least ten times. The chain employs TRBV28 and TRBJ2-2; tentatively, D is TRBD1 (5 bases). Deletions cut 3 bases from V and 6 bases from J, with 14 bases between. From germline, CDR1 is MDHEN and CDR2 SYDVKM. This CDR3 contains 15 residues. The CDR3 sequence is CASSLGGASAGELFF. DNA for the CDR3: TGTGCCAGCAGTTTGGGTGGGGCCTCGGCCGGGGAGCTGTTTTTT.

This clonotype was seen many times. This chain's CDR3 is CSAASGSSPNTIYF. As DNA, the CDR3 is TGCAGCGCGGCTTCGGGGAGTTCCCCGAACACCATATATTTT. The genes are TRBV29-1 and TRBJ1-3; D unresolved. CDR1 and CDR2 (germline): SQVTM, ANQGSEA. The germline V and J ends were trimmed by 7 bases and 7 bases, with 20 bases remaining between them. The CDR3 consists of 14 residues.

This clonotype was counted between two and nine times. CDR3 amino acids: CSVGQGVNTGELFF. In DNA, the CDR3 is TGCAGCGTGGGACAGGGGGTAAACACCGGGGAGCTGTTTTTT. The chain employs TRBV29-1 and TRBJ2-2; 11 bases map to TRBD1. The CDR3 is made up of 14 amino acids. In germline, CDR1 is SQVTM, CDR2 ANQGSEA. V was pared by 6 bases and J by 2 bases, with 2 bases of the junction left unmatched.

This clonotype appeared many times. The chain has TRBV4-1 and TRBJ2-7; 8 bases are a match to TRBD2. This CDR3 region has 14 residues. CDR1 and CDR2 from the germline V gene are MGHRA and YSYEKL. Trimming cost V 4 bases and J 2 bases; bases outside gene matches: 4. Here the CDR3 DNA reads TGCGCCAGCAGCCTGGGACTAGGAGCCTACGAGCAGTACTTC. Translating gives CASSLGLGAYEQYF.

This clonotype was observed many times. The rearrangement uses TRBV29-1 and TRBJ1-5; D might be TRBD1 (5 bases). Germline V CDR1 and CDR2: SQVTM, ANQGSEA. V was shortened by 6 bases and J by 3 bases, with 9 bases between the two germline ends. This CDR3 comprises 12 residues. CDR3 DNA sequence: TGCAGCGTAGGGGAATTCAATCAGCCCCAGCATTTT. Residues: CSVGEFNQPQHF.